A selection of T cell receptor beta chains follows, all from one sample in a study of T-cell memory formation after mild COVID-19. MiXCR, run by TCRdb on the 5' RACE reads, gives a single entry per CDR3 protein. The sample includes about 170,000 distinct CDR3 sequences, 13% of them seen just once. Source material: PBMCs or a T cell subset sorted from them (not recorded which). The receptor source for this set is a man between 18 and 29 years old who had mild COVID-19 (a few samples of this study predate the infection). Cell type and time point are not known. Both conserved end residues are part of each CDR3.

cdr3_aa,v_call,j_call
CASSLGTGVTQYF,TRBV7-2,TRBJ2-3
CASSFNGADSPLHF,TRBV27,TRBJ1-6
CASSYSGDGADTQYF,TRBV6-5,TRBJ2-3
CASTQRSHGALEQYF,TRBV21-1,TRBJ2-7
CASSLISDEKLFF,TRBV28,TRBJ1-4
CASGIAGNNEQFF,TRBV7-2,TRBJ2-1
CASSWTSDALYILEQYF,TRBV7-4,TRBJ2-7
CASSPTVAGGYTF,TRBV4-3,TRBJ1-2
CASSLGLAILYNEQFF,TRBV12-3/TRBV12-4,TRBJ2-1
CASSPSGMADTQYF,TRBV2,TRBJ2-3
CASSPRQGTGTEAFF,TRBV7-2,TRBJ1-1
CASSLGQGIFTNTIYF,TRBV5-6,TRBJ1-3
CASSETGDAGNQPQHF,TRBV7-9,TRBJ1-5
CASSSPGQATGELFF,TRBV28,TRBJ2-2
CASSETSGTQYF,TRBV2,TRBJ2-3
CSARDRQGFPEAFF,TRBV20-1,TRBJ1-1
CASSFQGSEAFF,TRBV5-4,TRBJ1-1
CASSAPTGVGYTF,TRBV7-2,TRBJ1-2
CASTESPTYEQYF,TRBV6-5,TRBJ2-7
CASSFLQRETQYF,TRBV12-3/TRBV12-4,TRBJ2-5
CSAIPGRAGEKLFF,TRBV20-1,TRBJ1-4
CASSFQQGSTGELFF,TRBV7-2,TRBJ2-2
CAAGRVSQPQHF,TRBV28,TRBJ1-5
CASSSNGVYNEQFF,TRBV9,TRBJ2-1
CASSFQGNGYTF,TRBV27,TRBJ1-2
CASSLGAGQKTQYF,TRBV5-1,TRBJ2-5
CSVPVGTVNYGYTF,TRBV20-1,TRBJ1-2
CASSISQNYGYTF,TRBV14,TRBJ1-2
CSVELGTDRYGYTF,TRBV29-1,TRBJ1-2
CASSLGPQDPRTGELFF,TRBV11-3,TRBJ2-2
CASSRHGLAGGSRSDTQYF,TRBV7-9,TRBJ2-3
CSARGGRRSVQETQYF,TRBV20-1,TRBJ2-5
CASSYRASGGARQFF,TRBV6-5,TRBJ2-1
CASSLVISRQALTGANVLTF,TRBV7-8,TRBJ2-6
CSADLRGTGNYGYTF,TRBV20-1,TRBJ1-2
CASRNEGGLHGYTF,TRBV2,TRBJ1-2
CASSFAPGVGEQFF,TRBV7-6,TRBJ2-1
CASGRQGTYEQYF,TRBV5-1,TRBJ2-7
CAISGQGSNQPQHF,TRBV10-3,TRBJ1-5
CASSQQTAAAQYF,TRBV3-1,TRBJ2-3
CSAPDRVKSPLHF,TRBV20-1,TRBJ1-6
CASSGGGSDEQFF,TRBV6-6,TRBJ2-1
CASGRATAQNEQFF,TRBV6-2/TRBV6-3,TRBJ2-1
CASSYSVLSRETQYF,TRBV6-5,TRBJ2-5
CASRGTGTNTEAFF,TRBV6-5,TRBJ1-1
CASSQEGRGRRNEQFF,TRBV4-3,TRBJ2-1
CASSLVGESEAFF,TRBV5-1,TRBJ1-1